Presented here are 29 T cell receptor beta chains from one specimen sequenced in a study of PD-1 blockade in mismatch repair-deficient tumors (dated by TCRdb to 2017 to 2019). According to the study, the label for this sample's time point signals: approximately 10-day in vitro stimulation with candidate neoantigen peptide 4. To prepare the library, the immunoSEQ multiplex PCR assay was applied. Not all clones reach the TCRdb copy of this immuneACCESS table, which keeps in-frame sequences only. Checked studies attribute under half of the gap to unresolved V genes and leave the rest unexplained. The sample records 13,000 to 15,000 clones, around 84% of which are singletons. About 22% of the sample rests with the top ten. These receptors' targets are unknown. The sample in question was cells cultured in vitro, obtained from a patient treated with pembrolizumab. Every receptor here comes from an adult with mismatch repair-deficient cancer.

The chain combines TRBV5-1 with TRBJ2-7, with no clear D. The germline gives CDR1 SGHRS, CDR2 YFSETQ. The CDR3 has 13 amino acids. The V and J ends lost 4 bases and 2 bases respectively, with 10 bases between them. CDR3 protein: CASSPPGAYEQYF. DNA of the CDR3: TGCGCCAGCAGCCCCCCCGGTGCCTACGAGCAGTACTTC.

This sequence joins TRBV5-1 and TRBJ1-1; D gene unclear. CDR3 length: 12 residues. V lost 4 bases to trimming and J lost 1 base, with 5 bases between them. Germline CDR1 SGHRS, CDR2 YFSETQ. CDR3 residues: CASSRGNTEAFF. Written as DNA, the CDR3 is TGCGCCAGCAGCCGGGGGAACACTGAAGCTTTCTTT. Supplemented by reference TRBV5-1 and TRBJ1-1, the full variable domain reads KAGVTQTPRYLIKTRGQQVTLSCSPISGHRSVSWYQQTPGQGLQFLFEYFSETQRNKGNFPGRFSGRQFSNSRSEMNVSTLELGDSALYLCASSRGNTEAFFGQGTRLTVV.

This chain connects TRBV11-1 to TRBJ2-3; D not certain. Trimming took off 1 base at V and 1 base at J, with 6 bases between the two ends. The CDR3 spans 14 residues. Germline assignment: CDR1 SGHAT and CDR2 FQDESV (reference sequence). As DNA, the CDR3 is TGTGCCAGCAGCTTAGGGCAGGGCACAGATACGCAGTATTTT. Translating gives CASSLGQGTDTQYF.

The chain couples TRBV7-9 to TRBJ1-4; no clear D. Germline-derived CDR1 and CDR2 are SEHNR and FQNEAQ (reference sequence). The V end lost 5 bases, the J end lost 0 bases, and 10 bases lay between the germline ends. This CDR3 spans 15 amino acids. DNA of the CDR3: TGTGCCAGCAGCATATCCTCCGCAACTAATGAAAAACTGTTTTTT. Protein: CASSISSATNEKLFF.

V gene TRBV7-8 combines with J gene TRBJ2-5; 8 positions match TRBD1. The CDR3 spans 17 residues. The germline V gene has CDR1 SGHVS and CDR2 FQNEAQ. V was clipped by 3 bases and J by 5 bases; unmatched bases: 14. The CDR3 protein is CASSLVVSGGQEETQYF. The CDR3 DNA sequence: TGTGCCAGCAGCTTGGTAGTTTCAGGGGGCCAAGAGGAGACCCAGTACTTC.

This chain uses TRBV6-1 with TRBJ2-7, with 8 bases aligning to TRBD1. CDR3 length: 15 residues. The germline V gene has CDR1 MNHNS and CDR2 SASEGT. The J segment lost 0 bases and the V segment lost 4 bases, leaving 5 bases of the junction unmatched. The chain's CDR3 is CASSGQGAGSYEQYF. The CDR3 DNA sequence: TGTGCCAGCAGTGGGCAGGGGGCCGGCTCCTACGAGCAGTACTTC.

The V gene is TRBV20-1, the J gene TRBJ1-1, with D possibly matching TRBD1 (5 bases). CDR3 size: 10 residues. Germline CDR1 and CDR2: DFQATT and SNEGSKA (reference sequence). Trimming took 0 bases from V and 10 from J, leaving 6 bases between them. The CDR3, as DNA: TGCAGTGCTAGAGATAGGGGAGCTTTCTTT. It codes for CSARDRGAFF.

V and J are TRBV5-5 and TRBJ1-1; D is uncertain. The V and J ends lost 0 bases and 4 bases respectively, with 7 bases between them. The CDR3 consists of 13 residues. Germline CDR1 is SGHKS and CDR2 is YYEKEE (reference sequence). CDR3 amino acids: CASSLVVGTEAFF. In nucleotides, the CDR3 is TGTGCCAGCAGCTTGGTCGTGGGCACTGAAGCTTTCTTT.

DNA of the CDR3: TGTGCCAGCAGTTCAAGGGTTATCGAGCAGTACTTC. Its translation: CASSSRVIEQYF. J is TRBJ2-7 and V is TRBV28; D ambiguous. V was cut by 4 bases and J by 6 bases, with 10 bases left in between. The germline gives CDR1 MDHEN, CDR2 SYDVKM. CDR3 length equals 12 residues.

Here the CDR3 reads CASSLGGTANTEAFF. DNA for the CDR3: TGTGCCAGCAGCTTAGGGGGGACAGCCAACACTGAAGCTTTCTTT. J is TRBJ1-1 and V is TRBV7-2, with 7 bases aligning to TRBD1. Trimming at V came to 1 base and at J to 2 bases, leaving 4 bases not matched to a gene. CDR1 and CDR2 (germline): SGHTA, FQGNSA. CDR3 length: 15 residues. The full variable domain, completed using reference TRBV7-2 and TRBJ1-1, is GAGVSQSPSNKVTEKGKDVELRCDPISGHTALYWYRQSLGQGLEFLIYFQGNSAPDKSGLPSDRFSAERTGGSVSTLTIQRTQQEDSAVYLCASSLGGTANTEAFFGQGTRLTVV.

The chain links TRBV5-1 to TRBJ1-4, with 11 bases matching TRBD1. CDR1 and CDR2 (germline): SGHRS, YFSETQ. The CDR3 loop spans 17 amino acids. Unmatched junction bases numbered 11, after V lost 2 bases and J lost 8 bases. The CDR3 reads CASSLNKDRGPQEKLFF. Written as DNA, the CDR3 is TGCGCCAGCAGCTTAAATAAGGACAGGGGGCCTCAAGAAAAACTGTTTTTT.

The gene calls are TRBV7-3 and TRBJ2-4, with a weak D call TRBD1 (6 bases). Looked up from germline, CDR1 is SGHTA and CDR2 is FQGTGA. The V end was cut by 2 bases, the J end by 5 bases, with 10 bases between. CDR3 size: 14 residues. Here the CDR3 reads CASSLYAGENIQYF. The CDR3 nucleotides read TGTGCCAGCAGCTTATACGCAGGGGAAAACATTCAGTACTTC. Full variable domain (rest looked up from reference TRBV7-3 and TRBJ2-4): GAGVSQTPSNKVTEKGKYVELRCDPISGHTALYWYRQSLGQGPEFLIYFQGTGAADDSGLPNDRFFAVRPEGSVSTLKIQRTERGDSAVYLCASSLYAGENIQYFGAGTRLSVL.

The gene calls are TRBV2 and TRBJ1-5, with D possibly TRBD1 on 6 matching bases. Germline CDR1 and CDR2: SNHLY and FYNNEI. V lost 3 bases and J lost 4, with 13 bases in between. This CDR3 comprises 15 residues. The CDR3 DNA reads as TGTGCCAGCAGTGATTTCGCAGGGGTAAATCAGCCCCAGCATTTT. Protein: CASSDFAGVNQPQHF.

J is TRBJ2-6 and V is TRBV2, with 8 nucleotides matching TRBD1. The CDR3 totals 17 residues. CDR1 is SNHLY, CDR2 FYNNEI, per germline. After removal of 2 bases from V and 4 bases from J, the junction contained 7 bases not matched to a gene. CDR3 sequence reads: CASSEPQGAWGANVLTF. The CDR3 bases are TGTGCCAGCAGTGAACCCCAGGGGGCATGGGGGGCCAACGTCCTGACTTTC.

J is TRBJ2-1 and V is TRBV5-4; 9 nucleotides agree with TRBD2. The CDR3 totals 15 residues. The junction had 3 bases not matched to a gene; V was cut back by 4 bases and J by 1 base. The germline V gene has CDR1 SGHNT and CDR2 YYREEE (reference sequence). CDR3 DNA: TGTGCCAGCAGCGCGGGGGGGACTTCCTACAATGAGCAGTTCTTC. Protein sequence: CASSAGGTSYNEQFF.

This chain connects TRBV19 to TRBJ1-3, with D perhaps TRBD1 (6 bases). The CDR3 sequence is 14 residues long. Per germline, CDR1 LNHDA and CDR2 SQIVND (reference sequence). Trimming removed 5 bases from V and 0 bases from J, with 8 bases in between. The CDR3 DNA sequence: TGTGCCAGTAGTCAGGGGAGCTCTGGAAACACCATATATTTT. It translates to CASSQGSSGNTIYF.

The chain links TRBV7-3 to TRBJ2-1, with TRBD2 identical over 10 bases. This CDR3 is 18 amino acids long. In germline, CDR1 is SGHTA, CDR2 FQGTGA. Trimming cost V 5 bases and J 0 bases; bases outside gene matches: 10. The CDR3 sequence is CASSTRTSGSRSYNEQFF. The CDR3 coding sequence is TGTGCCAGCAGCACCCGGACTAGCGGAAGTCGCTCCTACAATGAGCAGTTCTTC.

This chain connects TRBV5-4 to TRBJ2-5; 8 positions agree with TRBD1. The CDR3 extends over 14 amino acids. Looked up from germline, CDR1 is SGHNT and CDR2 is YYREEE (reference sequence). J gave up 5 bases and V 7 bases, and 10 bases lay outside the gene matches. The CDR3 region is CASATDRGRETQYF. The CDR3 nucleotides are TGTGCCAGCGCCACAGACAGGGGAAGGGAGACCCAGTACTTC.

This chain connects TRBV11-3 to TRBJ2-5; D is unresolved. V was pared by 0 bases and J by 4 bases, with 6 bases between. The V gene's germline CDR1 is SGHNT and CDR2 YENEEA. The CDR3 sequence is 13 residues long. The chain's CDR3 is CASSLDVRETQYF. Written as DNA, the CDR3 is TGTGCCAGCAGCTTAGATGTACGAGAGACCCAGTACTTC.

The chain links TRBV27 to TRBJ2-1; D gene uncertain. The V end was cut by 3 bases, the J end by 0 bases, with 15 bases between. The CDR3 consists of 17 residues. The germline V gene has CDR1 MNHEY and CDR2 SMNVEV (reference sequence). CDR3 amino acids: CASSFTPIEISYNEQFF. The CDR3 DNA reads as TGTGCCAGCAGTTTTACTCCGATAGAAATCTCCTACAATGAGCAGTTCTTC.

This chain joins TRBV5-1 and TRBJ2-1; 7 bases line up with TRBD1. CDR3 size: 13 residues. V gave up 4 bases and J gave up 8 bases; unmatched junction bases: 6. In germline, CDR1 is SGHRS, CDR2 YFSETQ. The chain's CDR3 is CASSLHRGDEQFF. The DNA for the CDR3 is TGCGCCAGCAGCCTCCACAGGGGCGATGAGCAGTTCTTC.

This clone was seen more than once but under ten times. The rearrangement links TRBV19 to TRBJ2-3, with 11 bases that match TRBD2. The CDR3 runs to 15 residues. With V trimmed by 6 bases and J by 1 base, 3 bases remained unmatched. Germline CDR1 reads LNHDA; CDR2 reads SQIVND (reference sequence). In DNA form, the CDR3 reads TGTGCCAGTAGCCTACTAGCGGGAGGCACAGATACGCAGTATTTT. It codes for CASSLLAGGTDTQYF.

The chain carries TRBV5-1 and TRBJ1-5, with TRBD1 matching over 7 bases. This CDR3 has 15 residues. Germline V lookup: CDR1 SGHRS, CDR2 YFSETQ. The trim removed 0 bases at V and 5 bases at J, leaving 5 bases unmatched. The CDR3 nucleotides are TGCGCCAGCAGCTTGGGCACAGGGGCAGATCAGCCCCAGCATTTT. It encodes CASSLGTGADQPQHF.

The rearrangement uses TRBV6-5 and TRBJ1-2; 9 bases align to TRBD1. This CDR3 is built from 15 residues. Germline V gene lookup returns CDR1 MNHEY and CDR2 SVGAGI. V shed 2 bases and J 2 bases; nucleotides not matched to a gene: 3. CDR3 loop: CASSYRTGENYGYTF. CDR3 DNA: TGTGCCAGCAGTTACCGGACAGGGGAAAACTATGGCTACACCTTC.

The CDR3: CASSPGTADTQYF. The DNA of the CDR3 is TGTGCCAGCAGTCCCGGGACAGCAGATACGCAGTATTTT. This rearrangement joins TRBV5-6 to TRBJ2-3; 7 bases match TRBD1. J was trimmed by 4 bases and V by 5 bases; bases with no gene match: 4. The CDR3 loop spans 13 amino acids. Germline lookup yields CDR1 SGHDT and CDR2 YYEEEE.

V and J are TRBV30 and TRBJ1-1, with TRBD1 identical over 7 bases. Unmatched junction bases numbered 5, after V lost 4 bases and J lost 6 bases. The CDR3 length is 12 residues. CDR1 is GTSNPN, CDR2 SVGIG, per germline (reference sequence). Written as DNA, the CDR3 is TGTGCCTGGAACAGGGGTTGGGCTGAAGCTTTCTTT. Its protein product is CAWNRGWAEAFF.

The V and J genes are TRBV30 and TRBJ2-2, with D perhaps TRBD1 or TRBD2 (7 bases each). The length of the CDR3 is 16 residues. Germline CDR1 GTSNPN, CDR2 SVGIG (reference sequence). The V end was cut by 0 bases, the J end by 4 bases, with 15 bases between. CDR3 DNA: TGTGCCTGGAGTGTATGGGGCAGGGGGGGCACCGGGGAGCTGTTTTTT. Translation: CAWSVWGRGGTGELFF.

The chain carries TRBV28 and TRBJ2-1; TRBD2 agrees at 10 bases. The V gene's germline CDR1 is MDHEN and CDR2 SYDVKM. The J segment lost 4 bases and the V segment lost 2 bases, leaving 23 bases of the junction unmatched. The CDR3 extends over 22 amino acids. The CDR3 loop reads CASSLPRTGPTSGNSGYNEQFF. The CDR3 DNA follows: TGTGCCAGCAGTTTACCCAGGACAGGTCCAACTAGCGGGAATTCGGGGTACAATGAGCAGTTCTTC.

This chain joins TRBV27 and TRBJ1-1; 10 positions agree with TRBD1. J was trimmed by 10 bases and V by 4 bases; bases with no gene match: 15. In germline, CDR1 is MNHEY, CDR2 SMNVEV (reference sequence). The CDR3 contains 16 residues. CDR3 region: CASSSFSTGGAKAAFF. CDR3 DNA: TGTGCCAGCAGTTCATTTTCGACAGGGGGCGCGAAGGCAGCTTTCTTT.